This T cell receptor (beta chain) was documented in a study of blood T cells in healthy people across ages. Overall study: With template switching, about one barcoded beta molecule was captured per two T cells.

It was with a sample-barcoded 5' primer and a J-beta primer mix that a second PCR of roughly 6 to 12 cycles was run. TCRdb independently ran MiXCR on the 5' RACE reads; one entry per CDR3 protein. The data contain roughly 730,000 distinct CDR3 sequences, 56% of them singletons. This CDR3 comprises 18 residues. Looked up from germline, CDR1 is LGHDT and CDR2 is YNNKEL (reference sequence). With V trimmed by 2 bases and J by 0 bases, 12 bases remained unmatched. Each donor was a healthy Caucasian individual from Russia, aged 6 to 90. Input material: blood. The origin of this receptor is a middle-aged man in good health. The rearrangement uses TRBV3-1 and TRBJ1-2, with TRBD1 identical over 7 bases. CDR3 sequence: CASSQLRTGFLANYGYTF. The CDR3 region has the DNA TGTGCCAGCAGCCAACTCCGGACAGGATTCCTCGCTAACTATGGCTACACCTTC.